These 30 T cell receptor beta chains share one sample of origin, sequenced in a study of CD8+ T cells in alopecia areata. Extracted RNA was reverse transcribed, and the resulting cDNA served as sequencing template. The assay was immunoSEQ multiplex PCR, and TCRdb's table has in-frame clones only and misses some. The sample holds roughly 97,000 clones, around 45% seen once. Source material: CD4+ T cells sorted from blood. Receptors originate from a human donor with alopecia areata.

V is TRBV2 and J is TRBJ2-3; D unresolved. CDR1 is SNHLY, CDR2 FYNNEI, per germline. With 5 bases removed from V and 6 bases from J, the gap between germline ends came to 6 bases. The CDR3 runs 11 residues. CDR3 sequence: CASSPLDTQYF. DNA of the CDR3: TGTGCCAGCAGTCCACTCGATACGCAGTATTTT. Based on the CDR3 plus reference TRBV2 and TRBJ2-3, the full variable domain is EPEVTQTPSHQVTQMGQEVILRCVPISNHLYFYWYRQILGQKVEFLVSFYNNEISEKSEIFDDQFSVERPDGSNFTLKIRSTKLEDSAMYFCASSPLDTQYFGPGTRLTVL.

This chain links TRBV2 with TRBJ2-5; D is undetermined. With 6 bases removed from V and 4 bases from J, the gap between germline ends came to 6 bases. Germline V gene data show CDR1 as SNHLY and CDR2 as FYNNEI. The CDR3 has 11 residues. The CDR3 loop is CASRLGETQYF. CDR3 DNA sequence: TGTGCCAGCAGGTTGGGAGAGACCCAGTACTTC.

V is TRBV5-4 and J is TRBJ2-2; D uncertain. The V and J ends lost 5 bases and 7 bases respectively, with 9 bases between them. The CDR3 has 12 amino acids. Germline CDR1 and CDR2: SGHNT and YYREEE (reference sequence). The CDR3 DNA sequence: TGTGCCAGCAGAGAAGGCCACGGGGAGCTGTTTTTT. It encodes CASREGHGELFF.

In this sample, this clone turned up a few times. The chain carries TRBV11-2 and TRBJ2-3; TRBD2 matches 11 bases. With 6 bases clipped from V and 2 bases from J, the junction kept 4 bases outside the gene matches. Germline lookup yields CDR1 SGHAT and CDR2 FQNNGV. The CDR3 is made up of 15 amino acids. This chain's CDR3 is CASRQTSGNTDTQYF. The CDR3 region has the DNA TGTGCCAGCAGACAGACTAGCGGGAACACAGATACGCAGTATTTT.

This clone turned up a few times. The V call is TRBV11-2, the J call TRBJ2-1; D not resolved. V lost 5 bases and J 8 bases, leaving 10 bases between the germline ends. The CDR3 covers 12 residues. From germline, CDR1 is SGHAT and CDR2 FQNNGV. CDR3 bases: TGTGCCAGCAGCCCGTTACTCGATGAGCAGTTCTTC. Protein product: CASSPLLDEQFF.

This clone appeared once. The genes are TRBV7-9 and TRBJ2-7; D gene ambiguous. The CDR3 covers 12 residues. Germline CDR1 is SEHNR and CDR2 is FQNEAQ (reference sequence). The ends were cut back, 2 bases at V and 6 bases at J, with 8 bases in the middle. The CDR3 DNA is TGTGCCAGCAGCTTATCCCTCGGCGAGCAGTACTTC. It codes for CASSLSLGEQYF. The variable domain in full, completed from reference TRBV7-9 and TRBJ2-7, reads DTGVSQNPRHKITKRGQNVTFRCDPISEHNRLYWYRQTLGQGPEFLTYFQNEAQLEKSRLLSDRFSAERPKGSFSTLEIQRTEQGDSAMYLCASSLSLGEQYFGPGTRLTVT.

This sequence joins TRBV27 and TRBJ1-4; TRBD1 aligns across 7 bases. CDR1 and CDR2 (germline): MNHEY, SMNVEV (reference sequence). This CDR3 has 15 amino acids. The V gene end was trimmed by 6 bases and the J gene end by 8 bases; junction bases not matched to a gene: 12. CDR3 DNA sequence: TGTGCCAGCAGGAAGGGGGCCAGGAGATTAGAAAAACTGTTTTTT. It specifies CASRKGARRLEKLFF.

The chain carries TRBV2 and TRBJ2-3, with 9 bases identical to TRBD1. Germline CDR1 SNHLY, CDR2 FYNNEI. With 5 bases clipped from V and 3 bases from J, the junction kept 3 bases outside the gene matches. CDR3 length equals 14 residues. CDR3 region: CASSYRGQTDTQYF. In nucleotides, the CDR3 is TGTGCCAGCAGTTACAGGGGGCAGACAGATACGCAGTATTTT. The complete variable domain, with remaining parts taken from reference TRBV2 and TRBJ2-3, reads EPEVTQTPSHQVTQMGQEVILRCVPISNHLYFYWYRQILGQKVEFLVSFYNNEISEKSEIFDDQFSVERPDGSNFTLKIRSTKLEDSAMYFCASSYRGQTDTQYFGPGTRLTVL.

The rearrangement links TRBV5-1 to TRBJ2-7; D perhaps matches TRBD1 (5 bases). The CDR3 contains 15 residues. V dropped 0 bases and J dropped 3 bases, with 13 bases sitting between them. Germline assignment: CDR1 SGHRS and CDR2 YFSETQ. The CDR3 nucleotides read TGCGCCAGCAGCTTGGGGTCAGGGATCGGCTACGAGCAGTACTTC. It specifies CASSLGSGIGYEQYF.

The chain employs TRBV5-6 and TRBJ2-5, with 8 bases matching TRBD2. Germline V gene sequence: CDR1 SGHDT, CDR2 YYEEEE. The ends lost 3 bases at V and 2 bases at J; junction bases unmatched: 3. The CDR3 contains 14 residues. As DNA, the CDR3 is TGTGCCAGCAGCTACCCGGGAGGGCAAGAGACCCAGTACTTC. It encodes CASSYPGGQETQYF.

This sequence joins TRBV5-1 and TRBJ2-7, with D perhaps TRBD1 or TRBD2 (5 bases each). The CDR3 totals 12 residues. Trimming removed 4 bases from V and 5 bases from J, with 10 bases in between. Germline V gene data show CDR1 as SGHRS and CDR2 as YFSETQ. The CDR3 loop reads CASSPGSHEQYF. In DNA form, the CDR3 reads TGCGCCAGCAGCCCAGGGAGCCACGAGCAGTACTTC.

The CDR3 DNA follows: TGTGCCAGCCGCCTATACTCAGTAGGGGCCAACGTCCTGACTTTC. Its protein product is CASRLYSVGANVLTF. This chain uses TRBV6-1 with TRBJ2-6; D call uncertain. Per the germline V gene, CDR1 is MNHNS and CDR2 is SASEGT. V was clipped by 8 bases and J by 4 bases, with 15 bases between them. This CDR3 region has 15 residues.

The chain couples TRBV30 to TRBJ2-7; 7 bases are shared with TRBD1. Germline V gene sequence: CDR1 GTSNPN, CDR2 SVGIG (reference sequence). The CDR3 loop spans 14 amino acids. V shed 1 base, J shed 3 bases, and the junction held 6 bases outside the gene matches. This chain's CDR3 is CAWSDRGWDYEQYF. The DNA for the CDR3 is TGTGCCTGGAGTGACAGGGGCTGGGACTACGAGCAGTACTTC. The full variable domain, completed using reference TRBV30 and TRBJ2-7, is SQTIHQWPATLVQPVGSPLSLECTVEGTSNPNLYWYRQAAGRGLQLLFYSVGIGQISSEVPQNLSASRPQDRQFILSSKKLLLSDSGFYLCAWSDRGWDYEQYFGPGTRLTVT.

This clone was counted a few times. The chain combines TRBV4-3 with TRBJ2-2, with 9 bases identical to TRBD1. The V gene end was trimmed by 1 base and the J gene end by 3 bases; junction bases not matched to a gene: 3. The CDR3 sequence is 16 residues long. Per the germline V gene, CDR1 is LGHNA and CDR2 is YSLEER. CDR3 protein: CASSQGTGEYTGELFF. CDR3 nucleotides: TGCGCCAGCAGCCAAGGGACAGGGGAGTACACCGGGGAGCTGTTTTTT.

The rearrangement joins TRBV7-2 to TRBJ2-7; 10 bases fit TRBD1. The CDR3 spans 14 residues. V shed 5 bases, J shed 10 bases, and the junction held 11 bases outside the gene matches. The germline V gene encodes CDR1 SGHTA and CDR2 FQGNSA. This CDR3 is CASSPRDRGIAQYF. DNA for the CDR3: TGTGCCAGCAGCCCCCGGGACAGGGGCATTGCTCAGTACTTC.

The chain couples TRBV30 to TRBJ2-7; D is perhaps TRBD2 (6 bases). V lost 2 bases and J 1 base, leaving 9 bases between the germline ends. Germline CDR1 and CDR2: GTSNPN and SVGIG (reference sequence). This CDR3 is 13 amino acids long. The CDR3 DNA is TGTGCCTGGAGTTTGAGCGGGTCCTACGAGCAGTACTTC. It is translated as CAWSLSGSYEQYF.

The V gene is TRBV7-2, the J gene TRBJ2-7; TRBD1 might be the D (6 bases). Trimming left V 0 bases short and J 3 bases short, with 15 bases between. The CDR3 runs 16 residues. In germline, CDR1 is SGHTA, CDR2 FQGNSA. The CDR3 nucleotides read TGTGCCAGCAGCTTAGCGGGGGCTAGTCCTTTCTACGAGCAGTACTTC. This translates into CASSLAGASPFYEQYF.

J is TRBJ2-1 and V is TRBV6-5; TRBD1 aligns across 12 bases. V shed 0 bases, J shed 7 bases, and the junction held 4 bases outside the gene matches. Germline CDR1 reads MNHEY; CDR2 reads SVGAGI. This CDR3 spans 16 amino acids. CDR3 nucleotide sequence: TGTGCCAGCAGTTACTCAGGGACAGGGGGCGTAAATGAGCAGTTCTTC. Translating gives CASSYSGTGGVNEQFF.

This clone was detected only a few times. The V gene is TRBV5-1, the J gene TRBJ2-1; 13 nucleotides agree with TRBD2. Trimming at V came to 0 bases and at J to 8 bases, leaving 20 bases not matched to a gene. This CDR3 is built from 21 residues. Germline CDR1 and CDR2: SGHRS and YFSETQ. The CDR3 bases are TGCGCCAGCAGCTTGGATGTCCCGGGACTAGCGGGGAAACTCGGAATGGATGAGCAGTTCTTC. It specifies CASSLDVPGLAGKLGMDEQFF.

This clone was found a few times. The chain has TRBV7-9 and TRBJ2-7, with D uncertain. CDR1 is SEHNR, CDR2 FQNEAQ, per germline (reference sequence). This CDR3 has 14 residues. With 1 base removed from V and 2 bases from J, the gap between germline ends came to 9 bases. CDR3 nucleotides: TGTGCCAGCAGCTTAGGTGGTAGCCCCTACGAGCAGTACTTC. This translates into CASSLGGSPYEQYF.

This chain joins TRBV5-1 and TRBJ1-2; D may be TRBD1 (5 bases). Trimming pared 5 bases from V and 3 bases from J, leaving 8 bases between. CDR3 length: 12 residues. Germline lookup yields CDR1 SGHRS and CDR2 YFSETQ. CDR3 in amino acids: CASSWDDYGYTF. In DNA, the CDR3 is TGCGCCAGCAGTTGGGACGACTATGGCTACACCTTC.

This clone was picked up a small number of times. The chain couples TRBV19 to TRBJ2-2, with TRBD1 matching 7 bases. There are 14 residues in the CDR3. Germline values: CDR1 LNHDA, CDR2 SQIVND (reference sequence). The trim removed 8 bases at V and 7 bases at J, leaving 10 bases unmatched. CDR3 nucleotides: TGTGCCAGTCTTGAGACAGGGCTTAGCGGGGAGCTGTTTTTT. This codes for CASLETGLSGELFF.

The V call is TRBV7-9, the J call TRBJ2-7, with D possibly matching TRBD2 (7 bases). Germline V gene sequence: CDR1 SEHNR, CDR2 FQNEAQ (reference sequence). Between the trimmed V and J ends, which lost 5 bases and 3 bases, there was a span of 17 bases. This CDR3 comprises 15 residues. The CDR3 is CASSPPRGANYEQYF. The DNA for the CDR3 is TGTGCCAGCAGCCCACCTCGGGGGGCGAACTACGAGCAGTACTTC.

V and J are TRBV4-1 and TRBJ2-7, with D unresolved. The CDR3 totals 14 residues. Germline assignment: CDR1 MGHRA and CDR2 YSYEKL. V was pared by 0 bases and J by 2 bases, with 8 bases between. The CDR3: CASSQDRITYEQYF. The CDR3 region has the DNA TGCGCCAGCAGCCAAGATCGGATAACCTACGAGCAGTACTTC.

This clone has just a few counts. The DNA for the CDR3 is TGTGCCAGCAGCTTAGTAGCGGGGGAAGCCTACAATGAGCAGTTCTTC. Its translation: CASSLVAGEAYNEQFF. This rearrangement joins TRBV7-9 to TRBJ2-1; 9 bases are shared with TRBD2. CDR3 length equals 16 residues. V lost 1 base, J lost 2 bases, and 3 bases stayed unmatched. Germline CDR1 reads SEHNR; CDR2 reads FQNEAQ (reference sequence). The full variable domain, with the rest looked up from reference TRBV7-9 and TRBJ2-1, is DTGVSQNPRHKITKRGQNVTFRCDPISEHNRLYWYRQTLGQGPEFLTYFQNEAQLEKSRLLSDRFSAERPKGSFSTLEIQRTEQGDSAMYLCASSLVAGEAYNEQFFGPGTRLTVL.

J is TRBJ1-4 and V is TRBV29-1; TRBD1 agrees at 9 bases. Germline V gene data show CDR1 as SQVTM and CDR2 as ANQGSEA. The CDR3 length is 15 residues. Trimming removed 3 bases from V and 11 bases from J; junction bases left unmatched: 13. As DNA, the CDR3 is TGCAGCGTTGAGATTACGGGACAGGGATTAGTGAAACTGTTTTTT. This codes for CSVEITGQGLVKLFF.

The rearrangement joins TRBV29-1 to TRBJ1-2; D remains ambiguous. Trimming took off 0 bases at V and 11 bases at J, with 10 bases between the two ends. CDR3 length: 11 residues. Per the germline V gene, CDR1 is SQVTM and CDR2 is ANQGSEA. The CDR3 sequence is CSVEEGEEYTF. For the CDR3, the DNA is TGCAGCGTTGAAGAAGGTGAGGAGTACACCTTC.

The sample holds a few counts of this clone. The chain carries TRBV30 and TRBJ1-1, with D possibly matching TRBD1 (5 bases). V was clipped by 1 base and J by 4 bases, with 7 bases between them. CDR1 is GTSNPN and CDR2 is SVGIG in the germline V gene (reference sequence). The CDR3 is 12 amino acids. Written as DNA, the CDR3 is TGTGCCTGGAGTGGGGGGTTCACTGAAGCTTTCTTT. Protein product: CAWSGGFTEAFF.

This chain links TRBV30 with TRBJ2-5; D call uncertain. Looked up from germline, CDR1 is GTSNPN and CDR2 is SVGIG (reference sequence). V was clipped by 1 base and J by 2 bases, with 11 bases between them. The length of the CDR3 is 14 residues. CDR3 loop: CAWSGFRVQETQYF. Here the CDR3 DNA reads TGTGCCTGGAGTGGTTTTAGGGTTCAAGAGACCCAGTACTTC.

This rearrangement joins TRBV29-1 to TRBJ1-1; D is unresolved. The CDR3 length is 13 residues. Germline lookup yields CDR1 SQVTM and CDR2 ANQGSEA. V lost 3 bases, J lost 0 bases, and 8 bases lay in between. This CDR3 reads CSVEGKMNTEAFF. The CDR3 DNA is TGCAGCGTTGAGGGGAAAATGAACACTGAAGCTTTCTTT.